The sample holds a few counts of the clone carrying this TCR beta chain. The antigen remains undetermined. Profiling relied on immunoSEQ multiplex PCR, and the TCRdb table lists in-frame clones only, not all of them. The repertoire has about 40,000 clones, about 79% of them found once; the top ten carry 6.4%. The sort gate was single viable CD3+CD4+CD8-CD45RO+ cells for memory CD4+ T cells. Serostatus was set by detecting CMV pp150, pp28, p38, p52 IgG. After thawing, CD4+ T cells were positively selected. This entry comes from a study of memory CD4+ T cells and cytomegalovirus serostatus. The germline V gene has CDR1 SGHAT and CDR2 FQNNGV. Trimming took 4 bases from V and 10 from J, leaving 11 bases between them. This CDR3 contains 13 residues. Overall study findings and caveats: Of approximately 160 reported CMV TCRbeta sequences, around 63 were found in memory CD4+ repertoires. The CMV-associated TCR signature appears largely within the CD4+ memory repertoire.

The TCR comes from an adult in good health and CMV-seronegative. The chain combines TRBV11-2 with TRBJ1-6; tentatively, D is TRBD1 (5 bases). Sequencing used memory CD4+ T cells from blood. The CDR3 region is CASSWWGESPLHF. CDR3 DNA sequence: TGTGCCAGCAGCTGGTGGGGGGAATCACCCCTCCACTTT.